This T cell receptor beta chain was sequenced in a study of T cells in Graves' hyperthyroidism and ophthalmopathy. Overall study findings and caveats: Most thyroid clonotypes that were expanded above 0.001 also turned up in blood.

Pregnant or lactating patients were excluded, as were those with uncontrolled infection or other autoimmune disease. In making diagnoses, clinical symptoms, serum thyroxine and TRAb, thyroid ultrasound and orbital computed tomography were all used. This clonotype was counted ten times or more. The antigen is not known. V lost 6 bases and J 4 bases, leaving 17 bases between the germline ends. Germline V gene lookup returns CDR1 DFQATT and CDR2 SNEGSKA (reference sequence). CDR3 size: 14 residues. Amplification targeted TCR beta CDR3 regions from RNA transcripts. During a first-round RT-PCR of the TCR CDR3, the HTBI primer set was used. One entry per CDR3 protein results from TCRdb running MiXCR on the multiplex PCR reads. The sample includes approximately 330,000 distinct CDR3 sequences, 21% of them seen just once.

The V gene is TRBV20-1, the J gene TRBJ2-3; tentative D call: TRBD2 (5 bases). This sequence originates from a woman aged 45-65 years with Graves' hyperthyroidism. Sequencing was carried out using blood. CDR3 residues: CSAKDSSGADTQYF. In DNA form, the CDR3 reads TGCAGTGCCAAGGACTCATCTGGGGCAGATACGCAGTATTTT.